This T cell receptor (beta chain) was documented in a study of T cell changes during pregnancy in multiple sclerosis. Repertoires were generated with immunoSEQ multiplex PCR, while TCRdb's copy carries only in-frame clones and drops some. The table shows roughly 58,000 clones, with approximately 94% occurring only once. Sequenced material: CD8+ T cells from peripheral blood mononuclear cells, taken in the third trimester of pregnancy. This receptor was identified in a female donor with multiple sclerosis, enrolled in a pregnancy study.

The CDR3 DNA reads TGTGCCAGCAGTGACCTCGGACAGATGGACGACTATGGCTACACCTTC. It yields the protein CASSDLGQMDDYGYTF. V is TRBV6-1 and J is TRBJ1-2; D may be TRBD1 (6 bases). Germline loops: CDR1 MNHNS, CDR2 SASEGT. The CDR3 runs to 16 residues. V was trimmed by 3 bases and J by 3 bases, leaving 17 bases between them.